The rows below give T cell receptor beta chains drawn from one sample of a study of shared clonotypes between healthy human individuals. Clones were read by immunoSEQ multiplex PCR, and TCRdb kept only the in-frame ones, dropping some. The repertoire includes more than 2 million clones, 85% to 95% of them detected once, and approximately 0.13% sits in the top ten. Sequenced material: naive CD4+ T cells sorted from blood. All receptors derive from a man in his late teens or twenties in good health. Both conserved end residues are trimmed from each CDR3. A D gene is named only where the DNA matches it firmly. Clone size is not always given. Where it is, it says once, few, many or a class for expanded clones.

v_gene: TRBV7-2; d_gene: TRBD2; j_gene: TRBJ2-5; abundance: .; CDR3aa: ASSLWGGLGEAQY
v_gene: TRBV10-1; d_gene: TRBD1; j_gene: TRBJ2-5; abundance: .; CDR3aa: ASSDGTGRETQY
v_gene: TRBV9; d_gene: .; j_gene: TRBJ1-5; abundance: .; CDR3aa: ASSVEGGGQPQH
v_gene: TRBV11-1; d_gene: .; j_gene: TRBJ2-3; abundance: .; CDR3aa: ASSLDRGTDTQY
v_gene: TRBV25-1; d_gene: .; j_gene: TRBJ1-1; abundance: .; CDR3aa: ASSEYIPVTAF
v_gene: TRBV19; d_gene: .; j_gene: TRBJ2-1; abundance: .; CDR3aa: ASSPDLNYNEQF
v_gene: TRBV10-1; d_gene: .; j_gene: TRBJ1-6; abundance: .; CDR3aa: ASSEQGRNSPLH
v_gene: TRBV27; d_gene: .; j_gene: TRBJ2-4; abundance: .; CDR3aa: ASSPHGDRENIQY
v_gene: TRBV6-1; d_gene: .; j_gene: TRBJ1-1; abundance: .; CDR3aa: ASSEARQNTEAF
v_gene: TRBV28; d_gene: TRBD1; j_gene: TRBJ1-1; abundance: .; CDR3aa: ASSPPGQGARTEAF
v_gene: TRBV7-9; d_gene: TRBD1; j_gene: TRBJ1-3; abundance: .; CDR3aa: ASSPGQGIIY
v_gene: TRBV5-1; d_gene: .; j_gene: TRBJ2-3; abundance: .; CDR3aa: ASSLPTDTQY
v_gene: TRBV18; d_gene: .; j_gene: TRBJ2-7; abundance: .; CDR3aa: ASSRRDSPYEQY
v_gene: TRBV5-1; d_gene: .; j_gene: TRBJ2-2; abundance: .; CDR3aa: ASSPSVPNTGELF
v_gene: TRBV19; d_gene: TRBD1; j_gene: TRBJ1-5; abundance: .; CDR3aa: ASSPGTGGYSNQPQH
v_gene: TRBV9; d_gene: TRBD1; j_gene: TRBJ2-6; abundance: .; CDR3aa: ASSAGQTNSGANVLT
v_gene: TRBV6-5; d_gene: TRBD1; j_gene: TRBJ1-2; abundance: .; CDR3aa: ASSGTGGIDGYT
v_gene: TRBV7-6; d_gene: .; j_gene: TRBJ1-5; abundance: .; CDR3aa: ASSLSPGEPQH
v_gene: TRBV9; d_gene: TRBD2; j_gene: TRBJ2-1; abundance: .; CDR3aa: ASSVASTSGIYEQF
v_gene: TRBV27; d_gene: TRBD2; j_gene: TRBJ2-4; abundance: .; CDR3aa: ASRGGGAKNIQY
v_gene: TRBV19; d_gene: .; j_gene: TRBJ1-2; abundance: .; CDR3aa: ASGWGPGGYT
v_gene: TRBV18; d_gene: .; j_gene: TRBJ1-6; abundance: .; CDR3aa: ASSPVTGSNSPLH
v_gene: TRBV2; d_gene: TRBD1; j_gene: TRBJ1-1; abundance: .; CDR3aa: ASSPPTGAFTEAF
v_gene: TRBV5-5; d_gene: .; j_gene: TRBJ2-7; abundance: .; CDR3aa: ASSLRGAKTSYEQY
v_gene: TRBV7-2; d_gene: TRBD2; j_gene: TRBJ2-7; abundance: .; CDR3aa: ATTPGLASYEQY
v_gene: TRBV5-1; d_gene: TRBD1; j_gene: TRBJ2-5; abundance: .; CDR3aa: ASSSAGTVQETQY
v_gene: TRBV25-1; d_gene: .; j_gene: TRBJ1-1; abundance: .; CDR3aa: ASSEGGQGTEAF
v_gene: TRBV11-2; d_gene: TRBD1; j_gene: TRBJ1-2; abundance: .; CDR3aa: ASSSKGATNYGYT
v_gene: TRBV12-5; d_gene: .; j_gene: TRBJ1-5; abundance: .; CDR3aa: ASGLVLGRNSNQPQH
v_gene: TRBV19; d_gene: .; j_gene: TRBJ2-7; abundance: .; CDR3aa: ASRGASYEQY
v_gene: TRBV6-5; d_gene: TRBD1; j_gene: TRBJ1-6; abundance: .; CDR3aa: ASSKGQGANSPLH
v_gene: TRBV19; d_gene: .; j_gene: TRBJ2-3; abundance: .; CDR3aa: ASSIDSSSTDTQY
v_gene: TRBV18; d_gene: .; j_gene: TRBJ1-2; abundance: .; CDR3aa: ASSPLGPQDGYT
v_gene: TRBV6-1; d_gene: .; j_gene: TRBJ1-3; abundance: .; CDR3aa: ASSDIQGHRGNTIY
v_gene: TRBV7-2; d_gene: .; j_gene: TRBJ2-7; abundance: .; CDR3aa: ASSLGFGSTYEQY
v_gene: TRBV7-2; d_gene: TRBD2; j_gene: TRBJ2-5; abundance: .; CDR3aa: ASSRSGTETQY
v_gene: TRBV4-3; d_gene: .; j_gene: TRBJ1-2; abundance: .; CDR3aa: ASSVQGSSGYT
v_gene: TRBV6-5; d_gene: .; j_gene: TRBJ2-1; abundance: .; CDR3aa: ASSARDEEF
v_gene: TRBV5-1; d_gene: .; j_gene: TRBJ2-6; abundance: .; CDR3aa: ASNPVPGANVLT
v_gene: TRBV4-1; d_gene: TRBD2; j_gene: TRBJ2-7; abundance: .; CDR3aa: ASSQTGGSSYEQY
v_gene: TRBV18; d_gene: .; j_gene: TRBJ2-2; abundance: .; CDR3aa: ASSPYDPNTGELF
v_gene: TRBV18; d_gene: TRBD1; j_gene: TRBJ2-7; abundance: once; CDR3aa: ATSPGTGLYEQY
v_gene: TRBV6-6; d_gene: TRBD1; j_gene: TRBJ1-3; abundance: .; CDR3aa: ASSPRQGSVGNTIY
v_gene: TRBV5-1; d_gene: TRBD1; j_gene: TRBJ1-5; abundance: .; CDR3aa: ASSSGQDNQPQH
v_gene: TRBV2; d_gene: .; j_gene: TRBJ1-4; abundance: .; CDR3aa: ASLEDKEKLF
v_gene: TRBV5-1; d_gene: .; j_gene: TRBJ2-5; abundance: once; CDR3aa: ASSSLVSETQY
v_gene: TRBV6-6; d_gene: .; j_gene: TRBJ1-5; abundance: .; CDR3aa: ASNLGREPQH
v_gene: TRBV6-6; d_gene: TRBD1; j_gene: TRBJ1-5; abundance: .; CDR3aa: ASHSSTGVGQPQH
v_gene: TRBV27; d_gene: .; j_gene: TRBJ1-3; abundance: .; CDR3aa: ASSPAGGTGNTIY